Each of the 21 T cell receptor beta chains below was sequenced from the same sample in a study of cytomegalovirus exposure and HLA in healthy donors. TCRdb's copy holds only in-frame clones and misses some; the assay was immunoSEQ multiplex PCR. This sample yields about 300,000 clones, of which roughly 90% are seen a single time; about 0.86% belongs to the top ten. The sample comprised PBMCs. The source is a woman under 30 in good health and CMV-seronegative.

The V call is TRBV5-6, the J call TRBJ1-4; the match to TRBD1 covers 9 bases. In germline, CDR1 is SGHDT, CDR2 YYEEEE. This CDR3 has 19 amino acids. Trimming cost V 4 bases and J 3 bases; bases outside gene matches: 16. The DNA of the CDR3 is TGTGCCAGCAGCCACGCCGGGGACAGGGCCATTGTAGCTAATGAAAAACTGTTTTTT. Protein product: CASSHAGDRAIVANEKLFF.

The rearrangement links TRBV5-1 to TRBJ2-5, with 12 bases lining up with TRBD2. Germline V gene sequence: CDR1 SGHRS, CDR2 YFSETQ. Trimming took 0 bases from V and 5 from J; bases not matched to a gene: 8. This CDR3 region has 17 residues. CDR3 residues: CASSLESPGTSGETQYF. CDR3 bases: TGCGCCAGCAGCTTGGAGTCCCCCGGGACTAGCGGGGAGACCCAGTACTTC.

The CDR3 DNA follows: TGTGCCAGCAGCGGCGGGACAGGGAATCTGGACTCCTACGAGCAGTACTTC. Translated, it gives CASSGGTGNLDSYEQYF. This rearrangement joins TRBV13 to TRBJ2-7; 9 positions match TRBD1. The CDR3 length is 17 residues. The germline gives CDR1 PRHDT, CDR2 FYEKMQ (reference sequence). The trim removed 5 bases at V and 0 bases at J, leaving 11 bases unmatched.

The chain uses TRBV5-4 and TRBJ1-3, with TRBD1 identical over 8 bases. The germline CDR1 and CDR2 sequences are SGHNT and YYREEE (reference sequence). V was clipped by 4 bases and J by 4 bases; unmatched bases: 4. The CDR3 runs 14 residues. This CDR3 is CASSPDRVGNTIYF. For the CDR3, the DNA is TGTGCCAGCAGCCCGGACAGGGTCGGAAACACCATATATTTT.

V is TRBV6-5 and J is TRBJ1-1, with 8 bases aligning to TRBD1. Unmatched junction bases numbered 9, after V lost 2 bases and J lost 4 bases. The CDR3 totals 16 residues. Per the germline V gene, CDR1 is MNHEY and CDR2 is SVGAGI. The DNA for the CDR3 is TGTGCCAGCAGTTACGGGCAGGGGGCCCGCGGCACTGAAGCTTTCTTT. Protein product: CASSYGQGARGTEAFF.

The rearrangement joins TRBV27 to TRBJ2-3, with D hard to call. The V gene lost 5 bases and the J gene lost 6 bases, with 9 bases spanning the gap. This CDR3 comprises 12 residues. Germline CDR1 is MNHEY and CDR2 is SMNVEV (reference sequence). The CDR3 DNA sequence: TGTGCCAGCAGTCCCTCCGGTGATACGCAGTATTTT. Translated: CASSPSGDTQYF.

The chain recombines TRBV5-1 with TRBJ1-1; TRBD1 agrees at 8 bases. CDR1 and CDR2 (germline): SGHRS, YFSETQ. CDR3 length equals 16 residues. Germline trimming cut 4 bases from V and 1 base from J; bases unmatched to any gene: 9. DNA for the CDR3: TGCGCCAGCAGCGAACAAACAGGGGGACAGAACACTGAAGCTTTCTTT. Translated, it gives CASSEQTGGQNTEAFF.

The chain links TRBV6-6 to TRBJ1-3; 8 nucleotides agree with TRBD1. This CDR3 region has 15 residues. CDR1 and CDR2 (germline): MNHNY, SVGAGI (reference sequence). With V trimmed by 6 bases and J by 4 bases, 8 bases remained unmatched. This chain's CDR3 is CASRLGQGSGNTIYF. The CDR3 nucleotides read TGTGCCAGCAGACTCGGACAGGGAAGCGGAAACACCATATATTTT.

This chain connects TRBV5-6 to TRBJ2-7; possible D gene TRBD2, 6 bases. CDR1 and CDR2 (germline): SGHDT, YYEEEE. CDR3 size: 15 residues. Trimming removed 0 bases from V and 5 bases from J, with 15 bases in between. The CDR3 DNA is TGTGCCAGCAGCTTGGTGTGGGAGAAGCGGGACGAGCAGTACTTC. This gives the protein CASSLVWEKRDEQYF.

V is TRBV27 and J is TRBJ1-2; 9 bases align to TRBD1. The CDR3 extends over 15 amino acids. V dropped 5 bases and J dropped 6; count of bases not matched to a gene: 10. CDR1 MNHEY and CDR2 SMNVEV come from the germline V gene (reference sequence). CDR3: CASSATGTGTNGYTF. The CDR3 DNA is TGTGCCAGCAGTGCCACCGGGACAGGGACTAATGGCTACACCTTC.

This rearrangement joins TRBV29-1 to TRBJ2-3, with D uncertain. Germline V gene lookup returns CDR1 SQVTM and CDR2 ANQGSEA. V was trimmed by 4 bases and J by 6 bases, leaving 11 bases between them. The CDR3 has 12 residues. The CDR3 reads CSVARFGDTQYF. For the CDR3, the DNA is TGCAGCGTTGCGAGGTTCGGGGATACGCAGTATTTT.

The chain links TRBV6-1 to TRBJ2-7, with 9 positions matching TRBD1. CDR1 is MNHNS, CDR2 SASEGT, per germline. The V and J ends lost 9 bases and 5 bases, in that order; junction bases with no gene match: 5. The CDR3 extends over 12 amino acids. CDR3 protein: CASKQGANEQYF. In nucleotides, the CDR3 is TGTGCCAGTAAACAGGGGGCCAACGAGCAGTACTTC.

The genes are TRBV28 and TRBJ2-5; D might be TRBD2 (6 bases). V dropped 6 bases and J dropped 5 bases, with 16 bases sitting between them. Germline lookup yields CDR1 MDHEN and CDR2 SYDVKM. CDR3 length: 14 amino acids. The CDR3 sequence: CASSQRASGETQYF. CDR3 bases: TGTGCCAGCAGCCAGCGGGCCTCGGGCGAGACCCAGTACTTC. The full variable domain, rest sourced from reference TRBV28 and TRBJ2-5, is DVKVTQSSRYLVKRTGEKVFLECVQDMDHENMFWYRQDPGLGLRLIYFSYDVKMKEKGDIPEGYSVSREKKERFSLILESASTNQTSMYLCASSQRASGETQYFGPGTRLLVL.

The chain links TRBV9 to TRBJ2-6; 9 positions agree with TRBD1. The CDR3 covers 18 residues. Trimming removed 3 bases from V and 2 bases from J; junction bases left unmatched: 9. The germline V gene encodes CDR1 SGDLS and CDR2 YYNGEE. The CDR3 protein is CASSEGGQGTAGANVLTF. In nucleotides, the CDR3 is TGTGCCAGCAGCGAGGGGGGACAGGGAACTGCTGGGGCCAACGTCCTGACTTTC.

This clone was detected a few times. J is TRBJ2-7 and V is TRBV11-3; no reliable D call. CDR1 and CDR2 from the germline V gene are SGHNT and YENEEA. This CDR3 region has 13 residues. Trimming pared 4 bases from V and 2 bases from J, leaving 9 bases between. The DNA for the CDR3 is TGTGCCAGCAGCTCCGGCGGTACCTACGAGCAGTACTTC. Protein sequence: CASSSGGTYEQYF.

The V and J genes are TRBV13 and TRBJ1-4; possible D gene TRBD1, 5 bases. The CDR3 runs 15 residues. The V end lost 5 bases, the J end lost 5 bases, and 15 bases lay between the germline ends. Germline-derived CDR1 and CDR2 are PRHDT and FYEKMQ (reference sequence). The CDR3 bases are TGTGCCAGCAGCCGACGACAGCCTAGAAATGAAAAACTGTTTTTT. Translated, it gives CASSRRQPRNEKLFF.

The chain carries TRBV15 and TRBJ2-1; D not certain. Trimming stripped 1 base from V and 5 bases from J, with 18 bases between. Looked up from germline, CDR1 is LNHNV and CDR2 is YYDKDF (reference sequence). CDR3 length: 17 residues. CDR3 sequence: CATSRASALAPDNEQFF. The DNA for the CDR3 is TGTGCCACCAGCAGAGCCAGTGCCTTGGCCCCTGACAATGAGCAGTTCTTC.

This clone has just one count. The CDR3 here is CASSRGGGGGSNEQFF. CDR3 bases: TGTGCCAGCAGTAGAGGGGGCGGCGGAGGAAGCAATGAGCAGTTCTTC. This chain connects TRBV6-9 to TRBJ2-1; 7 positions match TRBD1. Germline values: CDR1 MNHGY, CDR2 SVAAGI. This CDR3 has 16 amino acids. The J segment lost 6 bases and the V segment lost 5 bases, leaving 13 bases of the junction unmatched.

The CDR3 region is CATSRDRGQDQPQHF. The CDR3 DNA reads as TGTGCCACCAGCAGAGACAGGGGACAAGATCAGCCCCAGCATTTT. The J gene is TRBJ1-5, the V gene TRBV15, with D possibly being TRBD1 (6 bases). The CDR3 runs to 15 residues. The germline gives CDR1 LNHNV, CDR2 YYDKDF (reference sequence). V lost 0 bases and J 5 bases, leaving 11 bases between the germline ends.

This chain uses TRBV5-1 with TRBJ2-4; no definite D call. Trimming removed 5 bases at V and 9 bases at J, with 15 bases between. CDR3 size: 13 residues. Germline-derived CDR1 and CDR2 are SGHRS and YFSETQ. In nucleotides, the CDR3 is TGCGCCAGCAGTAGTATAGAGCTTGGCATTCAGTACTTC. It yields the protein CASSSIELGIQYF.

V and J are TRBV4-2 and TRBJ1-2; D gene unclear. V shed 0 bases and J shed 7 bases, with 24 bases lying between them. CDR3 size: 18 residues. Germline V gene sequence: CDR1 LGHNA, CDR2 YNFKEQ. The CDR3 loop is CASSQDVFVAGSQFGYTF. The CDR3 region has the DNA TGTGCCAGCAGCCAAGATGTGTTTGTGGCAGGCAGTCAGTTTGGCTACACCTTC.